This T cell receptor beta chain was recovered during a study of T cell changes during pregnancy in multiple sclerosis. The CDR3 length is 14 residues. Per the germline V gene, CDR1 is MDHEN and CDR2 is SYDVKM. Trimming removed 8 bases from V and 7 bases from J; junction bases left unmatched: 11. Some clones are missing from TCRdb's copy, which holds only in-frame ones; the method was immunoSEQ multiplex PCR. Here the sample spans approximately 61,000 clones, 88% being singletons. This clone was seen more than once but under ten times. This chain uses TRBV28 with TRBJ1-2, with 9 bases aligning to TRBD1. This TCR derives from a female donor with multiple sclerosis, enrolled in a pregnancy study. The sample was peripheral blood, taken in the first trimester of pregnancy. The CDR3 region is CASVDGQGMGGYTF. The CDR3 nucleotides read TGTGCCAGCGTTGACGGACAGGGGATGGGTGGCTACACCTTC.